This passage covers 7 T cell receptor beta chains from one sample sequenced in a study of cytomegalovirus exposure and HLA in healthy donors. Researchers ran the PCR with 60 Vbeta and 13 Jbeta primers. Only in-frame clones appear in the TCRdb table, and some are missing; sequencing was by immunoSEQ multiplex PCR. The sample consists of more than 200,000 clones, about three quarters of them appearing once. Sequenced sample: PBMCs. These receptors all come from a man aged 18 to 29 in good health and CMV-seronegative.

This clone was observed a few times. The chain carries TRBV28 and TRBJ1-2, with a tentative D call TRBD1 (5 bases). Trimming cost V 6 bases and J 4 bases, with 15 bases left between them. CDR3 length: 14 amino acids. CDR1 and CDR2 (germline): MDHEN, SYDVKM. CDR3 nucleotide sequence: TGTGCCAGCAGCTCCCCAGGGACTGGCTATGGCTACACCTTC. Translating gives CASSSPGTGYGYTF.

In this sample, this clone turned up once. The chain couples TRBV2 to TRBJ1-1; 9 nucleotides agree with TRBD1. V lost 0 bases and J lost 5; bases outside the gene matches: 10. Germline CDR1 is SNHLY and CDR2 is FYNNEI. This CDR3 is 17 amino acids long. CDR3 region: CASSEADGTGWETEAFF. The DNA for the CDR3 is TGTGCCAGCAGTGAAGCCGACGGGACAGGGTGGGAAACTGAAGCTTTCTTT.

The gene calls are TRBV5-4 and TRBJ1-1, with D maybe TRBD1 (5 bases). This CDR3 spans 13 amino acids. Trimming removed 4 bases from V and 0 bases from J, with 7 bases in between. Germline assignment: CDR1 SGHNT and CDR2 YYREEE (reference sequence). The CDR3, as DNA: TGTGCCAGCAGCAGGGGCCTGAACACTGAAGCTTTCTTT. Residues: CASSRGLNTEAFF.

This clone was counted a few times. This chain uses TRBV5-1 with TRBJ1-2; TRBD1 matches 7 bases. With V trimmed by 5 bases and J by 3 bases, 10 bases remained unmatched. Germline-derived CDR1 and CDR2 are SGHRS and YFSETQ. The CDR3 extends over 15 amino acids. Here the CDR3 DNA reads TGCGCCAGCAGGCCATCGACAGGGAAGGACTATGGCTACACCTTC. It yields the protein CASRPSTGKDYGYTF.

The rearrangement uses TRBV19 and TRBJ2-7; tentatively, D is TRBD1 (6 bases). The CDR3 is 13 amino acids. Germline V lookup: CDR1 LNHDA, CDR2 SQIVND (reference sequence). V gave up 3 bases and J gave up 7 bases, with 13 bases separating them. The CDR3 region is CASSMRQEGEQYF. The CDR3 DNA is TGTGCCAGTAGTATGCGACAGGAAGGAGAGCAGTACTTC.

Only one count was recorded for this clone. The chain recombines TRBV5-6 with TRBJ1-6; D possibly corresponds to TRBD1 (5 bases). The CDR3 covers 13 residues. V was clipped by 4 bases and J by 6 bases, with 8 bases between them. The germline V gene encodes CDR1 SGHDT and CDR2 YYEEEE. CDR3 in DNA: TGTGCCAGCAGCGGGAGGGGTAATTCACCCCTCCACTTT. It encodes CASSGRGNSPLHF.

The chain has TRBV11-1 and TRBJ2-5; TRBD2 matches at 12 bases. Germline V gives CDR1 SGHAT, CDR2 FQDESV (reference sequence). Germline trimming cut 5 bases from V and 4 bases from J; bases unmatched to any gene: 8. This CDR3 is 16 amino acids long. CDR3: CASSAIGLAGPETQYF. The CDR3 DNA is TGTGCCAGCAGCGCCATCGGACTAGCGGGACCAGAGACCCAGTACTTC. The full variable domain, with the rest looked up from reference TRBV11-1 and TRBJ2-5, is EAEVAQSPRYKITEKSQAVAFWCDPISGHATLYWYRQILGQGPELLVQFQDESVVDDSQLPKDRFSAERLKGVDSTLKIQPAELGDSAMYLCASSAIGLAGPETQYFGPGTRLLVL.